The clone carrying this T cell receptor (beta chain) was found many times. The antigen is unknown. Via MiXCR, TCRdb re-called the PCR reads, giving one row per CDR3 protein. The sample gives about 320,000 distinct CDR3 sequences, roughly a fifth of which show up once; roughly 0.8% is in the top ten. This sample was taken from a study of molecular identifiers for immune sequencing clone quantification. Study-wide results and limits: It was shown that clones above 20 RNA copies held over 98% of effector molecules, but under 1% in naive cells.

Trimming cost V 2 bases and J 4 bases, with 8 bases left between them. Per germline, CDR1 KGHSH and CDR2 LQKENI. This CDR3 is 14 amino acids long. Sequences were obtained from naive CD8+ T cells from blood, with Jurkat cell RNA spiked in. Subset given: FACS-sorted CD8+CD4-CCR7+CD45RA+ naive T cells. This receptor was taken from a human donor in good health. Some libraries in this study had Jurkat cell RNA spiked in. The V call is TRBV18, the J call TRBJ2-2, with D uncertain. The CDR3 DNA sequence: TGTGCCAGCTCACCAGCCCCAGGCACCGGGGAGCTGTTTTTT. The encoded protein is CASSPAPGTGELFF.